A selection of T cell receptor beta chains follows, all from one sample in a study of response to subunit inactivated influenza vaccine. TCRdb itself ran the RT-PCR reads through MiXCR, one entry per CDR3 protein. In the table there are about 700,000 distinct CDR3 sequences, roughly 14% of which are singletons. The sample here was PBMCs from blood, taken around 15 days before vaccination. All receptors derive from a man between 45 and 60 years old who received an inactivated influenza vaccine. Each CDR3 is given with its conserved first and last residue. D genes are given only for firm matches. For some rows the clone size is stated as once, few or many, or as a class when expanded; others skip it.

V gene	J gene	clone size	D gene	CDR3 protein	CDR3 DNA
TRBV27	TRBJ2-7	NA	TRBD1	CASSPQGEAYEQYF	TGTGCCAGCAGTCCACAGGGGGAGGCGTACGAGCAGTACTTC
TRBV5-1	TRBJ2-5	NA	NA	CASSLFLETQYF	TGCGCCAGCAGCTTGTTTCTGGAGACCCAGTACTTC
TRBV29-1	TRBJ2-5	many	TRBD2	CSVEEAVAGETQYF	TGCAGCGTTGAAGAGGCGGTAGCGGGGGAGACCCAGTACTTC
TRBV27	TRBJ2-1	NA	TRBD2	CASSLTAGGLHEQFF	TGTGCCAGCAGTTTAACGGCGGGGGGGCTTCATGAGCAGTTCTTC
TRBV3-1	TRBJ2-1	NA	TRBD2	CASSPRPGLAGWNEQFF	TGTGCCAGCAGCCCACGACCCGGACTAGCGGGATGGAATGAGCAGTTCTTC
TRBV9	TRBJ2-5	NA	TRBD1	CASSVDRGTQETQYF	TGTGCCAGCAGCGTGGACAGGGGGACCCAAGAGACCCAGTACTTC
TRBV20-1	TRBJ2-1	few	NA	CSASDPKGPNEQFF	TGCAGTGCTAGTGATCCGAAAGGCCCTAATGAGCAGTTCTTC
TRBV27	TRBJ2-1	NA	TRBD2	CASSLRTSGSYNEQFF	TGTGCCAGCAGTCTTCGGACTAGCGGATCCTACAATGAGCAGTTCTTC
TRBV28	TRBJ2-4	many	NA	CASRVGGRDIQYF	TGTGCCAGTCGAGTCGGGGGAAGAGACATTCAGTACTTC
TRBV2	TRBJ2-7	few	NA	CASSKALGQYEQYF	TGTGCCAGCAGTAAAGCCCTTGGACAGTACGAGCAGTACTTC
TRBV6-2/TRBV6-3	TRBJ2-7	few	NA	CASSWVEFYEQYF	TGTGCCAGCAGTTGGGTGGAGTTCTACGAGCAGTACTTC
TRBV7-9	TRBJ2-3	NA	TRBD2	CASSQTSGEPDTQYF	TGTGCCAGCAGCCAGACTAGCGGGGAGCCGGATACGCAGTATTTT
TRBV30	TRBJ2-7	NA	NA	CAWSGAGSTYEQYF	TGTGCCTGGTCCGGGGCGGGATCCACCTACGAGCAGTACTTC
TRBV5-1	TRBJ2-1	few	TRBD2	CASSLALAGRYNEQFF	TGCGCCAGCAGCTTGGCCCTAGCGGGACGCTACAATGAGCAGTTCTTC
TRBV12-3/TRBV12-4	TRBJ2-1	many	TRBD2	CASSGSGSGNEQFF	TGTGCCAGCAGTGGCAGCGGGAGTGGAAATGAGCAGTTCTTC
TRBV7-9	TRBJ1-1	NA	NA	CASSLAGGVDTETFF	TGTGCCAGCAGCTTAGCGGGGGGCGTGGACACTGAAACTTTCTTT
TRBV20-1	TRBJ1-2	many	TRBD1	CSARDPRQGGYGYTF	TGCAGTGCTAGAGATCCGAGACAGGGTGGCTATGGCTACACCTTC
TRBV2	TRBJ2-1	few	TRBD2	CASSLAGVVLGNYNEQFF	TGTGCCAGCAGTCTAGCGGGAGTTGTTTTGGGGAACTACAATGAGCAGTTCTTC
TRBV29-1	TRBJ2-1	NA	TRBD1	CSGGGTGAQTTYNEQFF	TGCAGCGGAGGGGGGACAGGGGCACAAACAACCTACAATGAGCAGTTCTTC
TRBV11-2	TRBJ1-3	few	TRBD1	CASSNRDRPGNTIYF	TGTGCCAGCAGCAACCGGGACAGACCTGGAAACACCATATATTTT
TRBV15	TRBJ2-3	NA	TRBD2	CATSRDYNLASGSTDTQYF	TGTGCCACCAGCAGAGATTATAACTTGGCTAGCGGAAGCACAGATACGCAGTATTTT
TRBV5-1	TRBJ2-3	few	NA	CASSLGLPEDTQYF	TGCGCCAGCAGCTTAGGGCTACCTGAAGATACGCAGTATTTT
TRBV10-3	TRBJ1-2	NA	NA	CAISAFGAKYGYTF	TGTGCCATCAGTGCGTTCGGGGCAAAGTATGGCTACACCTTC
TRBV7-2	TRBJ2-3	few	NA	CASSLWDSPDTQYF	TGTGCCAGCAGCTTATGGGATAGCCCGGATACGCAGTATTTT
TRBV10-3	TRBJ2-1	NA	NA	CAISESWAGNEQFF	TGTGCCATCAGTGAGTCGTGGGCGGGCAATGAGCAGTTCTTC
TRBV27	TRBJ1-5	few	NA	CASSRNGRPGQPQHF	TGTGCCAGCAGTCGGAATGGCAGGCCGGGTCAGCCCCAGCATTTT
TRBV6-2/TRBV6-3	TRBJ1-5	NA	TRBD1	CASSKDRGPQPQHF	TGTGCCAGCAGCAAGGACAGGGGGCCTCAGCCCCAGCATTTT
TRBV11-1	TRBJ2-1	NA	NA	CASSLQLGSSYNEQFF	TGTGCCAGCAGCTTGCAGCTCGGCAGCTCCTACAATGAGCAGTTCTTC
TRBV7-2	TRBJ2-6	NA	NA	CASSSRLYSSGANVLTF	TGTGCCAGCAGCTCCCGGCTCTACTCCTCTGGGGCCAACGTCCTGACTTTC
TRBV12-3/TRBV12-4	TRBJ1-5	few	NA	CASSLMGRIQPQHF	TGTGCCAGCAGTTTAATGGGACGCATTCAGCCCCAGCATTTT
TRBV6-2/TRBV6-3	TRBJ2-3	NA	TRBD2	CASSYVSGRAKGTDTQYF	TGTGCCAGCAGTTATGTAAGCGGGAGGGCCAAGGGCACAGATACGCAGTATTTT
TRBV7-6	TRBJ2-1	many	TRBD2	CASSQTSGNNNEQFF	TGTGCCAGCAGTCAAACTAGCGGGAATAACAATGAGCAGTTCTTC
TRBV12-3/TRBV12-4	TRBJ1-1	NA	NA	CASSPYRLVAEAFF	TGTGCCAGCAGTCCTTATCGTCTGGTCGCTGAAGCTTTCTTT
TRBV24-1	TRBJ2-5	few	NA	CATSDWLGETQYF	TGTGCCACCAGTGATTGGCTCGGCGAGACCCAGTACTTC
TRBV28	TRBJ2-7	few	TRBD1	CASSHRGKAYEQYF	TGTGCCAGCAGCCACAGGGGCAAGGCCTACGAGCAGTACTTC
TRBV7-2	TRBJ2-5	few	TRBD1	CASSRGQLETQYF	TGTGCCAGCAGCCGGGGACAGTTGGAGACCCAGTACTTC
TRBV11-2	TRBJ2-3	few	TRBD2	CASSPAGGYTQYF	TGTGCCAGCAGCCCCGCGGGGGGCTATACGCAGTATTTT
TRBV15	TRBJ2-1	many	NA	CATSRPTGFSYNEQFF	TGTGCCACCAGCAGACCTACAGGATTCTCCTACAATGAGCAGTTCTTC
TRBV5-4	TRBJ1-1	NA	NA	CASRLWGLKRWDTEAFF	TGTGCCAGCAGGTTGTGGGGTTTGAAGAGGTGGGACACTGAAGCTTTCTTT
TRBV11-1	TRBJ2-3	few	TRBD2	CASSPPTSGGAGFSDTQYF	TGTGCCAGCAGCCCCCCGACTAGCGGGGGGGCGGGATTCTCAGATACGCAGTATTTT